A selection of T cell receptor beta chains follows, all from one sample in a study of blood T cell repertoires in COVID-19. Only in-frame clones appear in the TCRdb table, and some are missing; sequencing was by immunoSEQ multiplex PCR. Among approximately 300,000 clones listed, around four fifths were seen once. The sample was peripheral blood. The receptors derive from a woman in her fifties or sixties with active or convalescent COVID-19. Both conserved end residues are part of each CDR3. A D gene is named only where the DNA matches it firmly. The size of a clone is reported for some rows only, either as once, few or many, or as a class for expanded clones.

CASSASGYSEAFF	TGTGCCAGCAGCGCCTCGGGGTACTCTGAAGCTTTCTTT	TRBV9	TRBJ1-1	-	-
CASSEDPDRVENTEAFF	TGTGCCAGCAGTGAAGATCCCGACAGGGTTGAGAACACTGAAGCTTTCTTT	TRBV2	TRBJ1-1	TRBD1	-
CSVELGGGGYTF	TGCAGCGTTGAACTGGGAGGCGGGGGCTACACCTTC	TRBV29-1	TRBJ1-2	-	-
CASSSQGASLYEQYF	TGTGCCAGCAGCTCGCAGGGGGCCTCGCTCTACGAGCAGTACTTC	TRBV7-2	TRBJ2-7	TRBD1	many
CASSLALAYNEQFF	TGTGCCAGCAGCTTAGCTCTAGCCTACAATGAGCAGTTCTTC	TRBV7-2	TRBJ2-1	-	-
CSGNRGVKNTEAFF	TGCAGCGGAAACAGGGGAGTTAAGAACACTGAAGCTTTCTTT	TRBV29-1	TRBJ1-1	TRBD1	-
CASSQYTSQGSRSYEQYF	TGTGCCAGCAGCCAGTACACATCCCAGGGATCCCGCTCCTACGAGCAGTACTTC	TRBV4-2	TRBJ2-7	-	-
CAWSLGDQGPYEQYF	TGTGCCTGGAGTCTCGGGGATCAGGGGCCCTACGAGCAGTACTTC	TRBV30	TRBJ2-7	-	-
CASSSRTGTNTEAFF	TGCGCCAGCAGCTCCCGGACAGGGACGAACACTGAAGCTTTCTTT	TRBV5-1	TRBJ1-1	TRBD1	-
CASGRQGANSPLHF	TGTGCCAGCGGAAGACAGGGGGCAAATTCACCCCTCCACTTT	TRBV2	TRBJ1-6	TRBD1	once
CASSASLSGEQFF	TGTGCCAGCAGTGCCAGCCTATCGGGTGAGCAGTTCTTC	TRBV6-4	TRBJ2-1	-	-
CASSEWDRGFQETQYF	TGTGCCAGCAGCGAATGGGACAGGGGGTTCCAAGAGACCCAGTACTTC	TRBV9	TRBJ2-5	TRBD1	-
CASSQNRGQPQHF	TGTGCCAGCAGCCAGAATAGAGGTCAGCCCCAGCATTTT	TRBV6-5	TRBJ1-5	-	-
CASSWGQGAGSPLHF	TGTGCCAGCAGCTGGGGACAGGGGGCAGGTTCACCCCTCCACTTT	TRBV3-1/TRBV3-2	TRBJ1-6	TRBD1	-
CASSVAGTVGEKLFF	TGTGCCAGCAGCGTAGCGGGGACAGTCGGTGAAAAACTGTTTTTT	TRBV9	TRBJ1-4	TRBD1	-
CASSSQGNEQYF	TGTGCCAGCAGTTCTCAGGGTAACGAGCAGTACTTC	TRBV12-3/TRBV12-4	TRBJ2-7	-	-
CASSSLGPTGTYEQYF	TGTGCCAGCAGCTCCCTCGGTCCGACGGGGACCTACGAGCAGTACTTC	TRBV7-9	TRBJ2-7	-	-
CASSTDGGAVSTDTQYF	TGTGCCAGCAGCACAGACGGTGGGGCGGTTAGCACAGATACGCAGTATTTT	TRBV9	TRBJ2-3	-	-
CASTFTGNPPLHF	TGTGCCAGCACCTTCACAGGGAATCCACCCCTCCACTTT	TRBV6-6	TRBJ1-6	-	-
CASSLTTGGDEQYF	TGTGCCAGCAGCTTAACGACAGGGGGCGACGAGCAGTACTTC	TRBV7-3	TRBJ2-7	TRBD1	-
CASNLQATNEKLFF	TGTGCCAGCAACTTACAGGCAACTAATGAAAAACTGTTTTTT	TRBV2	TRBJ1-4	-	-
CASRPSGEETQYF	TGTGCCAGCAGACCATCGGGAGAGGAGACCCAGTACTTC	TRBV6-6	TRBJ2-5	-	-